The present T cell receptor (beta chain) was sequenced within a study of beta chain features in type 1 diabetes. Overall study findings and caveats: Patients' naive, central memory and regulatory TCRB repertoires appeared more alike than those of healthy donors.

All of the isolated RNA was reverse transcribed, so expressed TCRB transcripts were sequenced. Using immunoSEQ multiplex PCR, the repertoire was profiled, and TCRdb retains in-frame clones only, with some absent. Among more than 300,000 clones, roughly 12% were seen once, and the ten largest hold approximately 0.015%. The germline V gene has CDR1 LGHNA and CDR2 YNFKEQ. The CDR3 runs 17 residues. J lost 6 bases, V lost 3 bases, and 9 bases had no gene match. With respect to this clone: Its antigen is unknown.

Staining for CD45RO/CCR7/CD25/CD127/CD95/CD27 allowed sorting of CD4+ naive, central memory, regulatory and stem cell-like memory cells. Input material: naive CD4+ T cells from blood. The sequence was obtained from a young man in good health. The rearrangement joins TRBV4-2 to TRBJ2-1; 12 nucleotides line up with TRBD2. This CDR3 reads CASSQANGLAGSNEQFF. CDR3 sequence (DNA): TGTGCCAGCAGCCAGGCTAACGGACTAGCGGGAAGCAATGAGCAGTTCTTC.